Listed below are T cell receptor beta chains from one sample, sequenced in a study of blood T cell repertoires in COVID-19. Clones were read by immunoSEQ multiplex PCR, and TCRdb kept only the in-frame ones, dropping some. The sample shows about 370,000 clones, around 87% of them seen only once. Specimen: PBMCs or T cells enriched from blood (not recorded which). These receptors were taken from a man aged 18 to 30 who had recovered from COVID-19. Both conserved end residues are part of each CDR3. The D gene is left open where the match is weak. Expanded clones get a size class; other rows say once, few or many, or leave the size out.

cdr3_nt	cdr3_aa	d_call	v_call	clone_size	j_call
TGTGCCAGCAGCTTAGCAATGAGCGGCACCGGGGAGCTGTTTTTT	CASSLAMSGTGELFF	NA	TRBV7-3	NA	TRBJ2-2
TGTGCCAGCAGCGTAAAAGGGATCCCGGACTTATCCTCCTCCTACAATGAGCAGTTCTTC	CASSVKGIPDLSSSYNEQFF	NA	TRBV9	NA	TRBJ2-1
TGCGCCAGCAGCCGCTCAACAGCGGGTACACAAGAGACCCAGTACTTC	CASSRSTAGTQETQYF	NA	TRBV5-1	NA	TRBJ2-5
TGTGCCAGCAGCGCCGGGGGACTAGCGACTAATGAGCAGTTCTTC	CASSAGGLATNEQFF	TRBD2	TRBV9	NA	TRBJ2-1
TGTGCCAGCAGCCAAAGTTCGGCGCGGCACAATGAGCAGTTCTTC	CASSQSSARHNEQFF	NA	TRBV14	NA	TRBJ2-1
TGTGCCAGCAGTTTATGGCCAGTTGCAACTAATGAAAAACTGTTTTTT	CASSLWPVATNEKLFF	NA	TRBV28	once	TRBJ1-4
TGTGCCACCAGCAGAGCTGGCACAGGGGCCTACGAGCAGTACTTC	CATSRAGTGAYEQYF	TRBD1	TRBV15	NA	TRBJ2-7
TGCAGCGTTGGTGGTGGTAGCGGGGGGAACACCGGGGAGCTGTTTTTT	CSVGGGSGGNTGELFF	TRBD2	TRBV29-1	NA	TRBJ2-2
TGTGCCAGCAGCGAGGGACACAGGGGGCTCGGAAACACCATATATTTT	CASSEGHRGLGNTIYF	TRBD1	TRBV9	NA	TRBJ1-3
TGCGCCAGCAGTTCGACAGGGAACACCGGGGAGCTGTTTTTT	CASSSTGNTGELFF	NA	TRBV5-1	NA	TRBJ2-2
TGTGCCAGCAGCGTAGGCGGGGGGCCCTACGAGCAGTACTTC	CASSVGGGPYEQYF	TRBD2	TRBV9	NA	TRBJ2-7
TGTGCCACCAGTGGTCACGAGGGCACGGATGCAACTAATGAAAAACTGTTTTTT	CATSGHEGTDATNEKLFF	NA	TRBV24-1	few	TRBJ1-4
TGTGCCAGCAGCTCTGGACTAGCGGGGCCTGTTAATTCAGATACGCAGTATTTT	CASSSGLAGPVNSDTQYF	TRBD2	TRBV9	once	TRBJ2-3
TGCGCCAGCAGCCAAGAGTACAGTAGCACAGATACGCAGTATTTT	CASSQEYSSTDTQYF	NA	TRBV4-1	NA	TRBJ2-3
TGCGCCAGCAGCTTCGGCTCTGGAAACACCATATATTTT	CASSFGSGNTIYF	NA	TRBV5-1	NA	TRBJ1-3
TGTGCCAGCAGTGAGGGCAGTAACTATGGCTACACCTTC	CASSEGSNYGYTF	NA	TRBV25-1	NA	TRBJ1-2
TGTGCCAGCAGCGCCTTGGACAGGGCAGATGAAAAACTGTTTTTT	CASSALDRADEKLFF	TRBD1	TRBV2	NA	TRBJ1-4
TGTGCCAGCAGCTTACGGGAGGGTGGAGAGACCCAGTACTTC	CASSLREGGETQYF	TRBD2	TRBV7-9	NA	TRBJ2-5
TGTGCCAGCAGACGCCCCTCCTCTCCAGGCTCCGAGCAGTACTTC	CASRRPSSPGSEQYF	NA	TRBV27	NA	TRBJ2-7
TGTGCCAGCAGCGCAGACAACTCAGGTCGGGCTTTCTTT	CASSADNSGRAFF	NA	TRBV2	NA	TRBJ1-1
TGTGCCAGTAATGGGCAGTATCAGCCCCAGCATTTT	CASNGQYQPQHF	NA	TRBV19	NA	TRBJ1-5
TGTGCCAGCAGTTCGATTAAAGACGGACAGGGGAACTATGGCTACACCTTC	CASSSIKDGQGNYGYTF	TRBD1	TRBV28	NA	TRBJ1-2
TGTGCCAGCAGCTTAGTCTCCGGCACTGAAGCTTTCTTT	CASSLVSGTEAFF	NA	TRBV7-9	NA	TRBJ1-1
TGTGCCAGCAGCGACCGGGACAGAGAGACCCAGTACTTC	CASSDRDRETQYF	TRBD1	TRBV6-5	once	TRBJ2-5
TGTGCCAGCAGCCCGGATAAAATACTAGCGGATACGCAGTATTTT	CASSPDKILADTQYF	TRBD2	TRBV5-4	NA	TRBJ2-3
TGTGCCAGCAGTTTCGGTGGCGGGACTGAAGCTTTCTTT	CASSFGGGTEAFF	NA	TRBV12-3/TRBV12-4	NA	TRBJ1-1
TGTGCCAGCAGCTCAGGACAGGGCACTAACACTGAAGCTTTCTTT	CASSSGQGTNTEAFF	TRBD1	TRBV11-3	NA	TRBJ1-1
TGCGCCAGCAGCTTCCGAGCGGGAGACACCGGGGAGCTGTTTTTT	CASSFRAGDTGELFF	TRBD2	TRBV5-1	NA	TRBJ2-2